A single sample is the source of the 28 T cell receptor beta chains below, sequenced in a study of shared clonotypes between healthy human individuals. Cells designated naive CD8 were CD45RO-negative and were positively selected for CCR7, with terminally differentiated effector memory CD45RA+ cells excluded. The method was immunoSEQ multiplex PCR; TCRdb's version includes in-frame clones alone and lacks a portion of them. Among approximately 2,000,000 clones listed, 80% to 95% were seen once. The specimen was naive CD8+ T cells from PBMCs. Source of these receptors: a young man in good health. Some clones in this sample may be carry-over from other donors' samples.

This chain joins TRBV29-1 and TRBJ1-1; possibly TRBD1 for D (6 bases). The CDR3 has 14 amino acids. Trimming took off 4 bases at V and 4 bases at J, with 16 bases between the two ends. In germline, CDR1 is SQVTM, CDR2 ANQGSEA. Here the CDR3 DNA reads TGCAGCGTTGTCGGGGGGGCGTTGGGCACTGAAGCTTTCTTT. It specifies CSVVGGALGTEAFF.

This clone appeared once. J is TRBJ2-1 and V is TRBV10-3, with 8 bases lining up with TRBD1. Losses at the gene ends were 6 bases for V and 2 bases for J; bases not matched to a gene: 3. The CDR3 is 14 amino acids. CDR1 is ENHRY and CDR2 is SYGVKD in the germline V gene. CDR3 region: CAIRTGATYNEQFF. CDR3 DNA: TGTGCCATCAGGACAGGGGCTACCTACAATGAGCAGTTCTTC.

The chain couples TRBV28 to TRBJ1-1; 7 positions agree with TRBD1. The germline V gene encodes CDR1 MDHEN and CDR2 SYDVKM. The CDR3 totals 15 residues. After removal of 5 bases from V and 6 bases from J, the junction contained 12 bases not matched to a gene. The CDR3 region is CASSRIRDSGSEAFF. DNA of the CDR3: TGTGCCAGCAGTCGTATCCGGGACAGTGGCTCTGAAGCTTTCTTT.

The genes are TRBV5-6 and TRBJ1-2; D remains unclear. Deletions cut 4 bases from V and 5 bases from J, with 21 bases between. In germline, CDR1 is SGHDT, CDR2 YYEEEE. The CDR3 consists of 16 residues. This chain's CDR3 is CASSTEWVPVRYGYTF. The CDR3 DNA sequence: TGTGCCAGCAGCACGGAGTGGGTGCCGGTGAGGTATGGCTACACCTTC.

J is TRBJ2-3 and V is TRBV4-1; 7 nucleotides match TRBD2. V was clipped by 5 bases and J by 2 bases; unmatched bases: 4. Germline lookup yields CDR1 MGHRA and CDR2 YSYEKL. This CDR3 is 14 amino acids long. In DNA form, the CDR3 reads TGCGCCAGCAGCACTAGCGCCGACACAGATACGCAGTATTTT. Protein sequence: CASSTSADTDTQYF.

The DNA for the CDR3 is TGTGCCAGCAGCTTGGGACAGCAAGAGCAGTTCTTC. Translation: CASSLGQQEQFF. The chain is built from TRBV5-6 and TRBJ2-1; D perhaps matches TRBD1 (5 bases). Looked up from germline, CDR1 is SGHDT and CDR2 is YYEEEE. The germline V and J ends were trimmed by 0 bases and 10 bases, with 8 bases remaining between them. The CDR3 spans 12 residues.

This clone is a singleton in its sample. The chain combines TRBV6-1 with TRBJ2-1; D uncertain. The CDR3 extends over 11 amino acids. Germline V gives CDR1 MNHNS, CDR2 SASEGT. The germline V and J ends were trimmed by 7 bases and 10 bases, with 11 bases remaining between them. This chain's CDR3 is CASTFSSEQFF. CDR3 nucleotide sequence: TGTGCCAGCACCTTTTCGTCAGAGCAGTTCTTC.

The V call is TRBV5-1, the J call TRBJ1-1, with D maybe TRBD1 (6 bases). Trimming pared 1 base from V and 0 bases from J, leaving 10 bases between. The CDR3 sequence is 15 residues long. Germline assignment: CDR1 SGHRS and CDR2 YFSETQ. The CDR3 region has the DNA TGCGCCAGCAGCTTGATGACAGGCATGAACACTGAAGCTTTCTTT. Translated, it gives CASSLMTGMNTEAFF.

V is TRBV5-6 and J is TRBJ1-6, with a possible D match to TRBD1 (6 bases). Trimming took off 0 bases at V and 10 bases at J, with 11 bases between the two ends. CDR3 length: 14 amino acids. The germline gives CDR1 SGHDT, CDR2 YYEEEE. The CDR3 DNA sequence: TGTGCCAGCAGCTTGGGGACAGCGGGCTCACCCCTCCACTTT. Encoded protein: CASSLGTAGSPLHF.

The CDR3 is CASSPGRVLYEQYF. The CDR3 region has the DNA TGTGCCAGCAGCCCGGGGCGCGTCCTCTACGAGCAGTACTTC. This sequence joins TRBV7-9 and TRBJ2-7; D tentatively reads TRBD1 or TRBD2 (5 bases each). Germline CDR1 is SEHNR and CDR2 is FQNEAQ (reference sequence). CDR3 length: 14 residues. With 5 bases removed from V and 3 bases from J, the gap between germline ends came to 14 bases.

V is TRBV5-8 and J is TRBJ2-7; D might be TRBD2 (6 bases). From germline, CDR1 is SGHTS and CDR2 YDEGEE. V lost 0 bases and J 2 bases, leaving 18 bases between the germline ends. The CDR3 runs 17 residues. The CDR3 region has the DNA TGTGCCAGCAGCTTGGCTGTAGGAGGGAGCCCCACCTACGAGCAGTACTTC. Residues: CASSLAVGGSPTYEQYF. Combining the CDR3 with reference TRBV5-8 and TRBJ2-7 gives the whole variable domain EAGVTQSPTHLIKTRGQQATLRCSPISGHTSVYWYQQALGLGLQFLLWYDEGEERNRGNFPPRFSGRQFPNYSSELNVNALELEDSALYLCASSLAVGGSPTYEQYFGPGTRLTVT.

The chain has TRBV5-4 and TRBJ2-1; D is possibly TRBD2 (5 bases). The CDR3 runs to 16 residues. Looked up from germline, CDR1 is SGHNT and CDR2 is YYREEE (reference sequence). V was clipped by 6 bases and J by 0 bases, with 16 bases between them. The CDR3 here is CASTQSIASSYNEQFF. CDR3 coding DNA: TGTGCCAGCACCCAAAGTATAGCGAGCTCCTACAATGAGCAGTTCTTC.

The chain combines TRBV6-6 with TRBJ1-1, with D unresolved. The length of the CDR3 is 14 residues. In germline, CDR1 is MNHNY, CDR2 SVGAGI (reference sequence). V lost 7 bases to trimming and J lost 1 base, with 13 bases between them. CDR3 sequence (DNA): TGTGCCAGCACCCCACGTTGGGGGAACACTGAAGCTTTCTTT. This gives the protein CASTPRWGNTEAFF.

The J gene is TRBJ2-7, the V gene TRBV28; weak D call: TRBD1 (7 bases). The length of the CDR3 is 17 residues. Per germline, CDR1 MDHEN and CDR2 SYDVKM. V was clipped by 6 bases and J by 3 bases, with 24 bases between them. Here the CDR3 reads CASRGQGGPLRDYEQYF. The CDR3 DNA reads as TGTGCCAGCAGAGGGCAGGGGGGACCATTAAGGGACTACGAGCAGTACTTC.

The rearrangement joins TRBV7-6 to TRBJ2-3; TRBD1 matches at 7 bases. Trimming removed 6 bases from V and 0 bases from J; junction bases left unmatched: 12. This CDR3 comprises 17 residues. Germline V lookup: CDR1 SGHVS, CDR2 FNYEAQ. The CDR3 sequence: CASSQTHRGYSTDTQYF. The CDR3 nucleotides are TGTGCCAGCAGTCAAACCCACAGGGGCTATAGCACAGATACGCAGTATTTT.

The chain employs TRBV7-2 and TRBJ1-2, with D uncertain. The CDR3 totals 14 residues. The germline V and J ends were trimmed by 5 bases and 5 bases, with 15 bases remaining between them. Germline V lookup: CDR1 SGHTA, CDR2 FQGNSA. The CDR3, as DNA: TGTGCCAGCAGCAATCCCCACCACAGATATGGCTACACCTTC. This gives the protein CASSNPHHRYGYTF.

On this clone itself: The same CDR3 is also encoded by other DNA sequences in this sample. This chain uses TRBV7-9 with TRBJ1-1; D is ambiguous. The CDR3 runs 14 residues. Trimming shortened V by 3 bases and J by 0 bases, and 8 bases separated the two germline ends. Germline CDR1 SEHNR, CDR2 FQNEAQ (reference sequence). CDR3 DNA sequence: TGTGCCAGCAGCTTGACGGGCATGAACACTGAAGCTTTCTTT. Its protein product is CASSLTGMNTEAFF.

The gene calls are TRBV4-1 and TRBJ2-1, with 9 bases lining up with TRBD2. Per the germline V gene, CDR1 is MGHRA and CDR2 is YSYEKL. The CDR3 totals 17 residues. With V trimmed by 0 bases and J by 6 bases, 9 bases remained unmatched. Here the CDR3 reads CASSQEGLAGILNEQFF. The CDR3 DNA sequence: TGCGCCAGCAGCCAAGAGGGGCTAGCGGGGATCCTCAATGAGCAGTTCTTC.

CDR3 sequence: CASSQAPGQANTGELFF. As DNA, the CDR3 is TGCGCCAGCAGCCAGGCTCCGGGACAGGCCAACACCGGGGAGCTGTTTTTT. The V and J genes are TRBV4-3 and TRBJ2-2, with 8 bases fitting TRBD1. Germline loops: CDR1 LGHNA, CDR2 YSLEER. This CDR3 region has 17 residues. With V trimmed by 3 bases and J by 2 bases, 8 bases remained unmatched.

The chain combines TRBV11-2 with TRBJ2-7; D unclear. This CDR3 contains 12 residues. V shed 2 bases and J shed 5 bases, with 7 bases lying between them. Germline V gene data show CDR1 as SGHAT and CDR2 as FQNNGV. In DNA, the CDR3 is TGTGCCAGCAGCTTATTACAGAACGAGCAGTACTTC. Amino acid sequence: CASSLLQNEQYF.

In DNA form, the CDR3 reads TGTGCCAGCAGCTTAGGACAAAACCGGGAGCTGTTTTTT. Translating it yields CASSLGQNRELFF. The chain combines TRBV7-9 with TRBJ2-2; no definite D call. V was pared by 1 base and J by 9 bases, with 9 bases between. The CDR3 contains 13 residues. Germline-derived CDR1 and CDR2 are SEHNR and FQNEAQ (reference sequence).

The chain is built from TRBV19 and TRBJ1-2; D possibly corresponds to TRBD1 (5 bases). The germline V and J ends were trimmed by 3 bases and 7 bases, with 6 bases remaining between them. Germline assignment: CDR1 LNHDA and CDR2 SQIVND (reference sequence). The CDR3 is 11 residues long. The CDR3 nucleotides read TGTGCCAGTAGTATTCAGGGTGGCTACACCTTC. Translation gives CASSIQGGYTF.

The V call is TRBV28, the J call TRBJ2-3; weak D call: TRBD2 (6 bases). Between the trimmed V and J ends, which lost 7 bases and 0 bases, there was a span of 8 bases. This CDR3 is built from 13 residues. From germline, CDR1 is MDHEN and CDR2 SYDVKM. The CDR3 DNA sequence: TGTGCCAGCAAGGAGGGAAGCACAGATACGCAGTATTTT. It encodes CASKEGSTDTQYF.

The rearrangement links TRBV5-1 to TRBJ2-3; 13 bases match TRBD2. The CDR3 runs to 17 residues. Trimming at V came to 7 bases and at J to 4 bases, leaving 12 bases not matched to a gene. Germline V gives CDR1 SGHRS, CDR2 YFSETQ. This CDR3 is CASLPGLAGILADTQYF. The CDR3 DNA sequence: TGCGCCAGCCTTCCGGGACTAGCGGGGATTCTAGCAGATACGCAGTATTTT.

This clone was picked up one time. The V and J genes are TRBV7-3 and TRBJ1-2, with a tentative D call TRBD1 (6 bases). Trimming left V 4 bases short and J 4 bases short, with 16 bases between. The CDR3 length is 15 residues. CDR1 SGHTA and CDR2 FQGTGA come from the germline V gene. This CDR3 reads CASSSRGGDPYGYTF. CDR3 nucleotide sequence: TGTGCCAGCAGCTCCCGGGGGGGCGACCCCTATGGCTACACCTTC.

The genes are TRBV14 and TRBJ1-2, with D hard to call. V lost 4 bases and J lost 4, with 16 bases in between. The CDR3 runs 15 residues. Germline V gene data show CDR1 as SGHDN and CDR2 as FVKESK. The CDR3: CASSPTAGFGYGYTF. The CDR3 DNA follows: TGTGCCAGCAGCCCAACGGCAGGCTTCGGCTATGGCTACACCTTC.

The V and J genes are TRBV7-6 and TRBJ1-4; 10 bases are shared with TRBD1. Germline V gene data show CDR1 as SGHVS and CDR2 as FNYEAQ. The junction had 6 bases not matched to a gene; V was cut back by 3 bases and J by 8 bases. The CDR3 has 15 amino acids. CDR3 in DNA: TGTGCCAGCAGCTTCGGACAGGGGGGACGAGAAAAACTGTTTTTT. Its translation is CASSFGQGGREKLFF.

This rearrangement joins TRBV6-5 to TRBJ2-7; no clear D. Trimming cost V 2 bases and J 6 bases, with 11 bases left between them. The CDR3 has 13 residues. Germline-derived CDR1 and CDR2 are MNHEY and SVGAGI. The CDR3 loop reads CASSYTESLEQYF. Here the CDR3 DNA reads TGTGCCAGCAGTTACACCGAGAGCCTCGAGCAGTACTTC.